This is a list of T cell receptor beta chains from one sample in a study of cytomegalovirus exposure and HLA in healthy donors. Generated by immunoSEQ multiplex PCR, the TCRdb table keeps only in-frame clones and is missing some. This table lists 150,000 to 200,000 clones. Material: PBMCs. Every receptor here comes from a woman aged 55-70 years in good health and CMV-seronegative. The CDR3 runs from the conserved cysteine through the conserved F or W. A D gene is named only where the DNA matches it firmly.

V	D	J	CDR3	DNA
TRBV5-4	TRBD1	TRBJ2-5	CASSYDRGETQYF	TGTGCCAGCAGCTATGACAGGGGAGAGACCCAGTACTTC
TRBV7-2	TRBD1	TRBJ1-5	CASSSSGTGIASNQPQHF	TGTGCCAGCAGCTCCTCCGGGACAGGTATTGCTAGCAATCAGCCCCAGCATTTT
TRBV4-1	-	TRBJ1-4	CASRKPGVTNEKLFF	TGCGCCAGCCGAAAGCCAGGGGTAACTAATGAAAAACTGTTTTTT
TRBV7-9	TRBD1	TRBJ1-2	CASSFTGDYGYTF	TGTGCCAGCAGCTTCACAGGGGACTATGGCTACACCTTC
TRBV7-2	TRBD2	TRBJ2-3	CASSPRTSGRSTDTQYF	TGTGCCAGCAGCCCTCGGACTAGCGGGCGTTCTACAGATACGCAGTATTTT
TRBV19	-	TRBJ1-6	CASSKTGSSYNSPLHF	TGTGCCAGTAGTAAAACAGGGAGCTCCTATAATTCACCCCTCCACTTT
TRBV5-6	TRBD1	TRBJ1-2	CASSPGQGGSTF	TGTGCCAGCAGCCCGGGACAGGGAGGCTCCACCTTC
TRBV2	-	TRBJ1-5	CASSERGNSNQPQHF	TGTGCCAGCAGTGAAAGAGGGAATAGCAATCAGCCCCAGCATTTT
TRBV7-9	TRBD1	TRBJ2-2	CASSPWTGNTGELFF	TGTGCCAGCAGCCCGTGGACAGGGAACACCGGGGAGCTGTTTTTT
TRBV7-2	TRBD1	TRBJ1-1	CASSLGQGNTEAFF	TGTGCCAGCAGCCTTGGACAGGGGAACACTGAAGCTTTCTTT
TRBV19	TRBD2	TRBJ2-7	CASSPSGGGSYEQYF	TGTGCCAGTAGCCCCAGCGGGGGGGGCTCCTACGAGCAGTACTTC
TRBV2	TRBD1	TRBJ2-5	CASERDRGETQYF	TGTGCCAGCGAACGGGACAGGGGGGAGACCCAGTACTTC
TRBV12-5	-	TRBJ2-7	CASAGIEYEQYF	TGTGCTAGTGCGGGTATTGAGTACGAGCAGTACTTC
TRBV29-1	-	TRBJ2-1	CSVERGLSYNEQFF	TGCAGCGTTGAGCGGGGACTCTCCTACAATGAGCAGTTCTTC
TRBV7-3	-	TRBJ1-1	CASSPTPNTEAFF	TGTGCCAGCAGCCCCACACCTAACACTGAAGCTTTCTTT
TRBV5-1	TRBD2	TRBJ2-5	CASSSGLAGGRAQETQYF	TGCGCCAGCAGCTCGGGACTAGCGGGGGGCCGCGCTCAAGAGACCCAGTACTTC
TRBV10-1	-	TRBJ1-1	CASSESGGRTEAFF	TGCGCCAGCAGTGAGTCCGGGGGGCGAACTGAAGCTTTCTTT
TRBV6-5	-	TRBJ2-5	CASRQRGGQETQYF	TGTGCCAGCAGACAAAGGGGGGGACAAGAGACCCAGTACTTC
TRBV27	-	TRBJ2-3	CASKSGPNTDTQYF	TGTGCCAGCAAGTCAGGGCCTAACACAGATACGCAGTATTTT
TRBV29-1	-	TRBJ1-4	CSAVQGTGEKLFF	TGCAGCGCCGTTCAGGGGACCGGAGAAAAACTGTTTTTT
TRBV2	TRBD1	TRBJ2-7	CASSDQGAHEQYF	TGTGCCAGCAGTGATCAGGGGGCTCACGAGCAGTACTTC
TRBV15	-	TRBJ1-2	CATSRDLSGYTF	TGTGCCACCAGCAGAGACCTTAGTGGCTACACCTTC
TRBV19	-	TRBJ1-5	CASRMPSGGGNQPQHF	TGTGCCAGTAGGATGCCCTCGGGGGGAGGGAATCAGCCCCAGCATTTT
TRBV5-1	TRBD1	TRBJ2-2	CASSLEGARAGELFF	TGCGCCAGCAGCTTGGAGGGGGCGCGAGCCGGGGAGCTGTTTTTT
TRBV27	TRBD1	TRBJ2-7	CASSLNRGLGEQYF	TGTGCCAGCAGTTTAAACAGGGGGCTAGGCGAGCAGTACTTC
TRBV28	TRBD1	TRBJ1-1	CASSSPGGRSTEAFF	TGTGCCAGCAGTTCCCCAGGGGGGCGCAGCACTGAAGCTTTCTTT
TRBV7-3	TRBD2	TRBJ2-1	CASSLAGTSSHEQFF	TGTGCCAGCAGCTTAGCCGGGACTAGCTCGCATGAGCAGTTCTTC
TRBV5-1	TRBD1	TRBJ1-4	CASSSGTGVITNEKLFF	TGCGCCAGCAGCTCCGGGACAGGGGTTATCACTAATGAAAAACTGTTTTTT